This T cell receptor beta chain was observed in a study of blood T cell repertoires in COVID-19. Assay used: immunoSEQ multiplex PCR; TCRdb lists only in-frame clones, some missing. This table holds roughly 120,000 clones, under 95% found once. Germline V lookup: CDR1 SNHLY, CDR2 FYNNEI. V was trimmed by 6 bases and J by 3 bases, leaving 14 bases between them. The CDR3 loop spans 14 amino acids. The receptor comes from a man aged 60 to 69 with COVID-19, enrolled during active disease. Sequenced input: peripheral blood. V usage is TRBV2 and J usage is TRBJ1-1; D perhaps matches TRBD1 (5 bases). CDR3 in DNA: TGTGCCAGCAGGCCCAGGGTGAGCGACACTGAAGCTTTCTTT. Translating gives CASRPRVSDTEAFF.